This T cell receptor beta chain was recovered during a study of neurological immune-mediated disorders. Per the germline V gene, CDR1 is KGHSH and CDR2 is LQKENI. V was pared by 1 base and J by 0 bases, with 12 bases between. This CDR3 is built from 17 residues. Many counts were recorded for this clonotype. A single record per CDR3 protein comes from TCRdb applying MiXCR to the 5' RACE reads. The table records about 30,000 distinct CDR3 sequences, around 6% of them present only once. Sequences were obtained from CD4+ T cells from blood. The chain is built from TRBV18 and TRBJ2-2, with D possibly TRBD2 on 5 matching bases. The sequence was collected from a woman aged 50 to 60 in good health. The CDR3 DNA reads as TGTGCCAGCTCACCACTCGTACTAGGATCGAACACCGGGGAGCTGTTTTTT. This translates into CASSPLVLGSNTGELFF.